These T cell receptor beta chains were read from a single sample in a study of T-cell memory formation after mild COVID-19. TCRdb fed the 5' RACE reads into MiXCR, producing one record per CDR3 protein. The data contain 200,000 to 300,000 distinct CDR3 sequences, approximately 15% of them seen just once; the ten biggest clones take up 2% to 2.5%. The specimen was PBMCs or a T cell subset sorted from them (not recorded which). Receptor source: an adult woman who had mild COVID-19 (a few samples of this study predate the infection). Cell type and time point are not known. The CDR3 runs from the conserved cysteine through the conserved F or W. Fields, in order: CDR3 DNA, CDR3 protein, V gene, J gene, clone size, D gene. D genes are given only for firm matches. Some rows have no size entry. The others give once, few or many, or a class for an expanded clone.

cdr3_nt: TGTGCCAGCAGCACCGAGGGGATATTAGGCTACACCTTC
cdr3_aa: CASSTEGILGYTF
v_call: TRBV12-3/TRBV12-4
j_call: TRBJ1-2
clone_size: few
d_call: NA

cdr3_nt: TGCAGTGCTAGAGCTTTATCACGAGGGGTGGGCACAGATACGCAGTATTTT
cdr3_aa: CSARALSRGVGTDTQYF
v_call: TRBV20-1
j_call: TRBJ2-3
clone_size: NA
d_call: NA

cdr3_nt: TGTGCCAGCAGCCCCTCCACCGGGACAGGGCAAGAGACCCAGTACTTC
cdr3_aa: CASSPSTGTGQETQYF
v_call: TRBV7-6
j_call: TRBJ2-5
clone_size: NA
d_call: TRBD1

cdr3_nt: TGCAGTGCTAGAACCGCGGAGCCTGGAAACACCATATATTTT
cdr3_aa: CSARTAEPGNTIYF
v_call: TRBV20-1
j_call: TRBJ1-3
clone_size: few
d_call: NA

cdr3_nt: TGCAGTGCTAGAACTAGCGGCCTCTACAATGAGCAGTTCTTC
cdr3_aa: CSARTSGLYNEQFF
v_call: TRBV20-1
j_call: TRBJ2-1
clone_size: few
d_call: TRBD2

cdr3_nt: TGTGCCAGCAGCCTCGTCTCCTCTGCGCCTGGAAACACCATATATTTT
cdr3_aa: CASSLVSSAPGNTIYF
v_call: TRBV7-9
j_call: TRBJ1-3
clone_size: NA
d_call: NA

cdr3_nt: TGTTCCAGCAGCTTAGCACGGGCCAGGGGGATGAACACTGAAGCTTTCTTT
cdr3_aa: CSSSLARARGMNTEAFF
v_call: TRBV7-2
j_call: TRBJ1-1
clone_size: once
d_call: TRBD1

cdr3_nt: TGTGCCAGCAGCCAATTCTCGACTAGCGCGACGGGGGAGACCCAGTACTTC
cdr3_aa: CASSQFSTSATGETQYF
v_call: TRBV3-1
j_call: TRBJ2-5
clone_size: many
d_call: TRBD2

cdr3_nt: TGTGCCAGCAGCTTGGGGCAGGGAAACTACGAGCAGTACTTC
cdr3_aa: CASSLGQGNYEQYF
v_call: TRBV5-5
j_call: TRBJ2-7
clone_size: few
d_call: NA

cdr3_nt: TGCGCCAGCAGCTCGAAACCCGGGACAGGGGCCTACGAGCAGTACTTC
cdr3_aa: CASSSKPGTGAYEQYF
v_call: TRBV5-1
j_call: TRBJ2-7
clone_size: NA
d_call: TRBD1

cdr3_nt: TGCGCCAGCAGCCCATTGGGAGGTAGCGGGGGTTTCTACAATGAGCAGTTCTTC
cdr3_aa: CASSPLGGSGGFYNEQFF
v_call: TRBV5-1
j_call: TRBJ2-1
clone_size: NA
d_call: TRBD2

cdr3_nt: TGCGCCAGCAGCTCGTCATCGGTAAGGGGCAATCAGCCCCAGCATTTT
cdr3_aa: CASSSSSVRGNQPQHF
v_call: TRBV5-1
j_call: TRBJ1-5
clone_size: NA
d_call: NA

cdr3_nt: TGCGCCAGCAGCTCCGGGACAGCCAAAAACATTCAGTACTTC
cdr3_aa: CASSSGTAKNIQYF
v_call: TRBV5-1
j_call: TRBJ2-4
clone_size: many
d_call: NA

cdr3_nt: TGTGCCAGCAGTTACAACCTAGCGGAGGCCTCCTACGAGCAGTACTTC
cdr3_aa: CASSYNLAEASYEQYF
v_call: TRBV6-2/TRBV6-3
j_call: TRBJ2-7
clone_size: NA
d_call: TRBD2

cdr3_nt: TGCAGTGCTAGAGATCTCGGAGAGACCCAGTACTTC
cdr3_aa: CSARDLGETQYF
v_call: TRBV20-1
j_call: TRBJ2-5
clone_size: NA
d_call: NA

cdr3_nt: TGTGCCAGCAGCGCAACTATCACCCAGAGCTCCTACAATGAGCAGTTCTTC
cdr3_aa: CASSATITQSSYNEQFF
v_call: TRBV9
j_call: TRBJ2-1
clone_size: NA
d_call: NA

cdr3_nt: TGTGCCAGCAGTCCATTCAGGACAGGGAAGGGATTCTTT
cdr3_aa: CASSPFRTGKGFF
v_call: TRBV3-1
j_call: TRBJ1-1
clone_size: NA
d_call: TRBD1

cdr3_nt: TGTGCCAGCCGGGACAAAAACACCGGGGAGCTGTTTTTT
cdr3_aa: CASRDKNTGELFF
v_call: TRBV2
j_call: TRBJ2-2
clone_size: few
d_call: NA

cdr3_nt: TGTGCCAGCAGCTTTCGGGGCGGGAGCTTGAACACCGGGGAGCTGTTTTTT
cdr3_aa: CASSFRGGSLNTGELFF
v_call: TRBV5-6
j_call: TRBJ2-2
clone_size: many
d_call: TRBD2

cdr3_nt: TGTGCCAGCAGCTACCGACTCCCCACAGATACGCAGTATTTT
cdr3_aa: CASSYRLPTDTQYF
v_call: TRBV7-2
j_call: TRBJ2-3
clone_size: NA
d_call: NA

cdr3_nt: TGTGCCAGCAGTTTTGGGACAGGGGGCTCCTACGAGCAGTACTTC
cdr3_aa: CASSFGTGGSYEQYF
v_call: TRBV12-3/TRBV12-4
j_call: TRBJ2-7
clone_size: few
d_call: TRBD1

cdr3_nt: TGTGCCACCAGCAAACAGGGCTCCGGGGAGCTGTTTTTT
cdr3_aa: CATSKQGSGELFF
v_call: TRBV15
j_call: TRBJ2-2
clone_size: NA
d_call: NA

cdr3_nt: TGTGCCAGCAGCGTAGGCCTGGGGAATGAGCAGTTCTTC
cdr3_aa: CASSVGLGNEQFF
v_call: TRBV9
j_call: TRBJ2-1
clone_size: NA
d_call: NA

cdr3_nt: TGTGCCAGCAGCCTGTTCGGCGGCAATCAGCCCCAGCATTTT
cdr3_aa: CASSLFGGNQPQHF
v_call: TRBV7-9
j_call: TRBJ1-5
clone_size: few
d_call: NA

cdr3_nt: TGTGCCAGCAGCCCAGGGAATGGGAATGAAAAACTGTTTTTT
cdr3_aa: CASSPGNGNEKLFF
v_call: TRBV12-3/TRBV12-4
j_call: TRBJ1-4
clone_size: NA
d_call: NA

cdr3_nt: TGTGCCTGGAGTGACCTGAGGGCTGAGCAGTTCTTC
cdr3_aa: CAWSDLRAEQFF
v_call: TRBV30
j_call: TRBJ2-1
clone_size: few
d_call: NA

cdr3_nt: TGCGCCAGCAGCCAAGCGGGAACAGGGTTCGCTGAAGCTTTCTTT
cdr3_aa: CASSQAGTGFAEAFF
v_call: TRBV4-1
j_call: TRBJ1-1
clone_size: NA
d_call: NA

cdr3_nt: TGTGCCAGCAAAAAGGGGGTCAAGGAACGTGAGCAGTTCTTC
cdr3_aa: CASKKGVKEREQFF
v_call: TRBV9
j_call: TRBJ2-1
clone_size: NA
d_call: NA

cdr3_nt: TGTGCCAGCACCTTGGGCAGGGACGAAGACTATGGCTACACCTTC
cdr3_aa: CASTLGRDEDYGYTF
v_call: TRBV5-6
j_call: TRBJ1-2
clone_size: few
d_call: NA

cdr3_nt: TGTGCCAGCAGCCAAGGAGGGGGACCATACGAGCAGTACTTC
cdr3_aa: CASSQGGGPYEQYF
v_call: TRBV14
j_call: TRBJ2-7
clone_size: few
d_call: NA

cdr3_nt: TGTGCCAGCAGTGTGGGGTTGATTGATGGCTACACCTTC
cdr3_aa: CASSVGLIDGYTF
v_call: TRBV2
j_call: TRBJ1-2
clone_size: NA
d_call: NA

cdr3_nt: TGTGCCAGCAGTTCACCTAGCCGGAACACCGGGGAGCTGTTTTTT
cdr3_aa: CASSSPSRNTGELFF
v_call: TRBV12-3/TRBV12-4
j_call: TRBJ2-2
clone_size: many
d_call: NA

cdr3_nt: TGTGCCACCAGTGCCAACCGGGGTGGGAACACTGAAGCTTTCTTT
cdr3_aa: CATSANRGGNTEAFF
v_call: TRBV24-1
j_call: TRBJ1-1
clone_size: few
d_call: NA

cdr3_nt: TGTGCCAGCAGCCAAGCAGAAACTGAAGCTTTCTTT
cdr3_aa: CASSQAETEAFF
v_call: TRBV3-1
j_call: TRBJ1-1
clone_size: NA
d_call: NA

cdr3_nt: TGTGCCAGCAGGACTCCCGCGTTCTGGCCCCAGCATTTT
cdr3_aa: CASRTPAFWPQHF
v_call: TRBV6-2/TRBV6-3
j_call: TRBJ1-5
clone_size: few
d_call: NA

cdr3_nt: TGTGCCAGCAGCTTAGCGGACAGCTTCTATGGCTACACCTTC
cdr3_aa: CASSLADSFYGYTF
v_call: TRBV7-2
j_call: TRBJ1-2
clone_size: few
d_call: NA

cdr3_nt: TGCGCCAGCAGCCAAGACCTAGCGGGAGGGCTAGCTGAGCAGTTCTTC
cdr3_aa: CASSQDLAGGLAEQFF
v_call: TRBV4-3
j_call: TRBJ2-1
clone_size: few
d_call: TRBD2

cdr3_nt: TGCGCCAGCAGCCAAGATTTAGAAGGCTACACCTTC
cdr3_aa: CASSQDLEGYTF
v_call: TRBV4-1
j_call: TRBJ1-2
clone_size: many
d_call: NA

cdr3_nt: TGTGCCAGCAGTTTAAGCGGCAGGGGCTACGAGCAGTACTTC
cdr3_aa: CASSLSGRGYEQYF
v_call: TRBV27
j_call: TRBJ2-7
clone_size: NA
d_call: NA

cdr3_nt: TGTGCCAGCAGCCAGATAGCTAGCGGGGAGTTCCAAGAGACCCAGTACTTC
cdr3_aa: CASSQIASGEFQETQYF
v_call: TRBV3-1
j_call: TRBJ2-5
clone_size: many
d_call: TRBD2

cdr3_nt: TGTGCCAGCTCACTAGGTCCGGGGTATGAGCAGTTCTTC
cdr3_aa: CASSLGPGYEQFF
v_call: TRBV18
j_call: TRBJ2-1
clone_size: few
d_call: NA

cdr3_nt: TGTGCCAGCAGCCCCGGCCCCAGTGGAGCTTTCTTT
cdr3_aa: CASSPGPSGAFF
v_call: TRBV14
j_call: TRBJ1-1
clone_size: few
d_call: NA

cdr3_nt: TGCGCCAGCAGCTTTCGTCCCCCGGTCACCGGGGAGATGTTTTTT
cdr3_aa: CASSFRPPVTGEMFF
v_call: TRBV5-1
j_call: TRBJ2-2
clone_size: NA
d_call: NA

cdr3_nt: TGTGCCAGCAGTGAGGGACAGGGGGCCTACGAGCAGTACTTC
cdr3_aa: CASSEGQGAYEQYF
v_call: TRBV2
j_call: TRBJ2-7
clone_size: NA
d_call: TRBD1

cdr3_nt: TGTGCCAGCAGCGAAAGAAACAGGGTCGGACACTTCTTC
cdr3_aa: CASSERNRVGHFF
v_call: TRBV7-2
j_call: TRBJ2-1
clone_size: NA
d_call: NA